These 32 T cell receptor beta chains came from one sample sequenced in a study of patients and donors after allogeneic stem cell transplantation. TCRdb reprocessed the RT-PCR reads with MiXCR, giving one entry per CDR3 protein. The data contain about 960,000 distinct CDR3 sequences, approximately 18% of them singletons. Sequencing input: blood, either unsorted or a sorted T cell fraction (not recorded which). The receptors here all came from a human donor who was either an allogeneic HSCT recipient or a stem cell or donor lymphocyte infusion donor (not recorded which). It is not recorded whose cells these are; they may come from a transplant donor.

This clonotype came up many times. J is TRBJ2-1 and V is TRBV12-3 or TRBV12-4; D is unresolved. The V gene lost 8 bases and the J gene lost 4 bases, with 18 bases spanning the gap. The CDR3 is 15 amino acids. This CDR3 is CASRPKASAYNEQFF. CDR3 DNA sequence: TGTGCCAGCCGGCCAAAAGCGTCGGCATACAATGAGCAGTTCTTC.

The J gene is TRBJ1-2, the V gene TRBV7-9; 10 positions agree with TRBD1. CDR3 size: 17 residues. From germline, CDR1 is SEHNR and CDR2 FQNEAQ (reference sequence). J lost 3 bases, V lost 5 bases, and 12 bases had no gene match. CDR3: CASSTDRGPRLDYGYTF. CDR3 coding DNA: TGTGCCAGCAGCACCGACAGGGGGCCCCGGCTCGACTATGGCTACACCTTC.

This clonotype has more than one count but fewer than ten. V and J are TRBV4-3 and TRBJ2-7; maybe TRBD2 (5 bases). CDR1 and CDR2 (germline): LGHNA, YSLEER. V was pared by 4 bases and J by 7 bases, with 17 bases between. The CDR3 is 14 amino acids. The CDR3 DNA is TGCGCCAGCAGCCCCGCGGATATGTCGGGGGAGCAGTACTTC. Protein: CASSPADMSGEQYF.

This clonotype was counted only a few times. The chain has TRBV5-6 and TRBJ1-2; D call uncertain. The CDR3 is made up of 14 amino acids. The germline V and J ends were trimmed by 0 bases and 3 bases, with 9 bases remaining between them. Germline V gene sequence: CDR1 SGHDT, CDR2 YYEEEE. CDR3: CASSLEQLDYGYTF. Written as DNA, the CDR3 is TGTGCCAGCAGCTTGGAACAGCTAGACTATGGCTACACCTTC.

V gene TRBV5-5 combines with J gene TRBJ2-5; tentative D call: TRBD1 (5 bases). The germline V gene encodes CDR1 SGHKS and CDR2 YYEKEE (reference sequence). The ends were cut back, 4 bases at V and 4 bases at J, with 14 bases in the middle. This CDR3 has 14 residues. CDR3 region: CASSPGAGLETQYF. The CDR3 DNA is TGTGCCAGCAGCCCTGGGGCAGGGCTAGAGACCCAGTACTTC.

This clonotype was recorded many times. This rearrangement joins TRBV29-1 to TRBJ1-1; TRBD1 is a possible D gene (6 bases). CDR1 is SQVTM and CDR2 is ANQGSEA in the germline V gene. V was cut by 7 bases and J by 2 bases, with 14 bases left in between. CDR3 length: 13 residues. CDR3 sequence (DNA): TGCAGCGCTGCGACAGGCAGAAACACTGAAGCTTTCTTT. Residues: CSAATGRNTEAFF.

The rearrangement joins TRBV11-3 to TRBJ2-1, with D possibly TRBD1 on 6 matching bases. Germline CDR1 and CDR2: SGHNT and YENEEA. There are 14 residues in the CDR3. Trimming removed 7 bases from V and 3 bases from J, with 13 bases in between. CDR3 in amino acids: CASTSAGDYNEQFF. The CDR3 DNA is TGTGCCAGCACCTCAGCAGGGGACTACAATGAGCAGTTCTTC.

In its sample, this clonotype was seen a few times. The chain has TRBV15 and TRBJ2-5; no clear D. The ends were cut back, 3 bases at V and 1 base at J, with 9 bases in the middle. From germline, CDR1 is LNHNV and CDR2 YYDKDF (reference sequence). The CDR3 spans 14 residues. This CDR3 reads CATSSYDPQETQYF. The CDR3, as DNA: TGTGCCACCAGCAGTTACGACCCCCAAGAGACCCAGTACTTC.

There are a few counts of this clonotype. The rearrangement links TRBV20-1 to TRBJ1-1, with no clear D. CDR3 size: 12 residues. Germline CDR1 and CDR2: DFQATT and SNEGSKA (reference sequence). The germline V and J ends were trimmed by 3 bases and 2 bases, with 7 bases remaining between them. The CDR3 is CSASAGNTEAFF. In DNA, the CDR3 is TGCAGTGCTAGCGCGGGAAACACTGAAGCTTTCTTT.

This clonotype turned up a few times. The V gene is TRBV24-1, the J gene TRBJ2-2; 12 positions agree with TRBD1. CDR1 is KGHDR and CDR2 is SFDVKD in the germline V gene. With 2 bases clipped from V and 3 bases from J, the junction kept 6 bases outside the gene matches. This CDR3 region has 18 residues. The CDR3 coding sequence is TGTGCCACCAGTGATTCGGGGACAGGGGGCTGGTACACCGGGGAGCTGTTTTTT. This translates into CATSDSGTGGWYTGELFF.

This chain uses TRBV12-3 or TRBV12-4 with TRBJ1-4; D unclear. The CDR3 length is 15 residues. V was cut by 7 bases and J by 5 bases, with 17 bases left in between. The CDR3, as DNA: TGTGCCAGCACCTCCCGCCTGGAATTGAATGAAAAACTGTTTTTT. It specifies CASTSRLELNEKLFF.

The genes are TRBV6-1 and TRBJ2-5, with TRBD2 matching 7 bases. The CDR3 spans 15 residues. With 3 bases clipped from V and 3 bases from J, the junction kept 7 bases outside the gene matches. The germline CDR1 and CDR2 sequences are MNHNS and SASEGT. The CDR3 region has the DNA TGTGCCAGCAGTGATAAGCGGGGCCCGAAAGAGACCCAGTACTTC. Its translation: CASSDKRGPKETQYF.

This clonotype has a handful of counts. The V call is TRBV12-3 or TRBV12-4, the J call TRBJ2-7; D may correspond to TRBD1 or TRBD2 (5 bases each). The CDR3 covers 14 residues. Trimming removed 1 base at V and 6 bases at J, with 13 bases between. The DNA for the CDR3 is TGTGCCAGCAGTTTAGTCGGCAGGGCGGGCGAGCAGTACTTC. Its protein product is CASSLVGRAGEQYF.

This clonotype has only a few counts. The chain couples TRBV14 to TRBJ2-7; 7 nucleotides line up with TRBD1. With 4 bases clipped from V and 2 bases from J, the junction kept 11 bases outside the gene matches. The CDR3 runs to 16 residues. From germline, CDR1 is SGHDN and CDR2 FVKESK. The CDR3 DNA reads TGTGCCAGCAGCCGGACGGGACAGATCCCTACCTACGAGCAGTACTTC. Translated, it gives CASSRTGQIPTYEQYF.

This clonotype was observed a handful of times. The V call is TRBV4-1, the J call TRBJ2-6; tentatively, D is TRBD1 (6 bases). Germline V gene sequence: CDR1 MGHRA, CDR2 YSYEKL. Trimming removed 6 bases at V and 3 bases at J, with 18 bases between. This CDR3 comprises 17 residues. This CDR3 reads CASRHPFYRVGANVLTF. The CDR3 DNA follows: TGCGCCAGCAGGCATCCCTTCTACAGGGTTGGGGCCAACGTCCTGACTTTC.

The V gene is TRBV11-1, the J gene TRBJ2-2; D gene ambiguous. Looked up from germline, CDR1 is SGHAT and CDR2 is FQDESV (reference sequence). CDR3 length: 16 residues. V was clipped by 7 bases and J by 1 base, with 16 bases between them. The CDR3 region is CASNPEATVNTGELFF. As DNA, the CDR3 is TGTGCCAGCAATCCTGAGGCCACGGTGAACACCGGGGAGCTGTTTTTT. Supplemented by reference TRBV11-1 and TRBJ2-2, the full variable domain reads EAEVAQSPRYKITEKSQAVAFWCDPISGHATLYWYRQILGQGPELLVQFQDESVVDDSQLPKDRFSAERLKGVDSTLKIQPAELGDSAMYLCASNPEATVNTGELFFGEGSRLTVL.

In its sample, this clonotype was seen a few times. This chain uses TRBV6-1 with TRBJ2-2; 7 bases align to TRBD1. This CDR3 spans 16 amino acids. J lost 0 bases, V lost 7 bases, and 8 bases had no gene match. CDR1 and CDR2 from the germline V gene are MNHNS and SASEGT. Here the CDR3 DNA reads TGTGCCAGCAAACGTGTAGGGACAGCGAACACCGGGGAGCTGTTTTTT. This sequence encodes CASKRVGTANTGELFF.

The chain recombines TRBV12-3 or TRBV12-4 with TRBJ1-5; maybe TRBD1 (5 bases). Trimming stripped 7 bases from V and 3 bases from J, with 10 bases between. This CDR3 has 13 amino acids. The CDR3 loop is CASTTGYNQPQHF. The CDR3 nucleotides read TGTGCCAGCACCACAGGATACAATCAGCCCCAGCATTTT.

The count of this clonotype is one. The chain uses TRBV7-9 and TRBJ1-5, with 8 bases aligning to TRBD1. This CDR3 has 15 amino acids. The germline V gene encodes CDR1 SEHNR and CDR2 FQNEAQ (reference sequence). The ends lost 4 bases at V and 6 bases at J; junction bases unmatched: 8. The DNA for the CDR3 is TGTGCCAGCAGCTCCGGGACAGGTCGCACTCAGCCCCAGCATTTT. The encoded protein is CASSSGTGRTQPQHF.

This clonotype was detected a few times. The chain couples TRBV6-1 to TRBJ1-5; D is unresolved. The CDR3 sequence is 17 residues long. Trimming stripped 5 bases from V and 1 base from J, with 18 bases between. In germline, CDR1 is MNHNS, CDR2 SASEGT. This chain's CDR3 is CASSPAVTTLSNQPQHF. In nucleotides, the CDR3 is TGTGCCAGCAGTCCCGCGGTGACGACACTGAGCAATCAGCCCCAGCATTTT.

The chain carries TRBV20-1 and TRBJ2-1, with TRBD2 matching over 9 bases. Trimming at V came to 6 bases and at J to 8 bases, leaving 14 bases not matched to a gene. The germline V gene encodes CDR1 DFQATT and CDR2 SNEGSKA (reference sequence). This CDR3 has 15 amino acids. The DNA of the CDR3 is TGCAGTGCCAGAAGGCCTAGCGGGGTGGGCGATGAGCAGTTCTTC. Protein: CSARRPSGVGDEQFF.

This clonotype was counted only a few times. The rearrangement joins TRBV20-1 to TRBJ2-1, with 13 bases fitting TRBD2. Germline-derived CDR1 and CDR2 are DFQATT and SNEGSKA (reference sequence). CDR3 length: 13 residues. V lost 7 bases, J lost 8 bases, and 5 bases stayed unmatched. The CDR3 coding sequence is TGCAGTGTACTAGCGGGAGGGAACCATGAGCAGTTCTTC. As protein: CSVLAGGNHEQFF.

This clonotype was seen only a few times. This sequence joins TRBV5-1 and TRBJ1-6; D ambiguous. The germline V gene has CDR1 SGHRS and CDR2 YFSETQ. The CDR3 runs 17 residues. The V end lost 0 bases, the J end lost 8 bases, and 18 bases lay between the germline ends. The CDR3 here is CASSLEAGFASYSPLHF. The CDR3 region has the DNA TGCGCCAGCAGCTTGGAGGCGGGGTTCGCCTCTTATTCACCCCTCCACTTT.

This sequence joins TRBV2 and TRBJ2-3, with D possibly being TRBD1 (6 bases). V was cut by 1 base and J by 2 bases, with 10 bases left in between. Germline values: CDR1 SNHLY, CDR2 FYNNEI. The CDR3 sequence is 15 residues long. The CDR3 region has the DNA TGTGCCAGCAGTGAAGACAGGGCAAACACAGATACGCAGTATTTT. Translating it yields CASSEDRANTDTQYF.

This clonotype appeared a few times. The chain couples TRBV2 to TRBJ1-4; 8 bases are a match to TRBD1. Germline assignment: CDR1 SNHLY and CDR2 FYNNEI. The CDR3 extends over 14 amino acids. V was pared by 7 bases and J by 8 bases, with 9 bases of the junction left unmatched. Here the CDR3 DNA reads TGTGCCAGCAAGCCGGGACAGGTTGGAGAAAAACTGTTTTTT. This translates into CASKPGQVGEKLFF. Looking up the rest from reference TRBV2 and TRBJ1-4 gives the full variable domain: EPEVTQTPSHQVTQMGQEVILRCVPISNHLYFYWYRQILGQKVEFLVSFYNNEISEKSEIFDDQFSVERPDGSNFTLKIRSTKLEDSAMYFCASKPGQVGEKLFFGSGTQLSVL.

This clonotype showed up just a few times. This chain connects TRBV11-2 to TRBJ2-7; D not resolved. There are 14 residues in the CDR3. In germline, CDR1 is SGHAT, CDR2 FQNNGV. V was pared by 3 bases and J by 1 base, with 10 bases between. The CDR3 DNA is TGTGCCAGCAGCTTTGTACCCCGGTCCTACGAGCAGTACTTC. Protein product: CASSFVPRSYEQYF.

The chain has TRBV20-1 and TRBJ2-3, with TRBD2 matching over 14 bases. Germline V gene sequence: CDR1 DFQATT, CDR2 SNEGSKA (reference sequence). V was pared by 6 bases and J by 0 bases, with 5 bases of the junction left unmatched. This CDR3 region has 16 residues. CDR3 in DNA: TGCAGTGCGGGACTAGCGGGAGAGGGGAGCACAGATACGCAGTATTTT. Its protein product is CSAGLAGEGSTDTQYF.

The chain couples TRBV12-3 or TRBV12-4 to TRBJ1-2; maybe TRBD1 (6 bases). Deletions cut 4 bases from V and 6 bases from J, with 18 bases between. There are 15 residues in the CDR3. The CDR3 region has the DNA TGTGCCAGCAGTTCCGACCTCCGGGACACCGATGGCTACACCTTC. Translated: CASSSDLRDTDGYTF.

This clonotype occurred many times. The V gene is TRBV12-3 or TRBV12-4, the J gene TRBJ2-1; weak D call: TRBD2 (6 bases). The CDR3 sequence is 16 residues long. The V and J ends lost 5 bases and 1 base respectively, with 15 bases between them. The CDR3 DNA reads TGTGCCAGCAGTCCCCGGGGGTGGGGGTCCTACAATGAGCAGTTCTTC. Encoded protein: CASSPRGWGSYNEQFF.

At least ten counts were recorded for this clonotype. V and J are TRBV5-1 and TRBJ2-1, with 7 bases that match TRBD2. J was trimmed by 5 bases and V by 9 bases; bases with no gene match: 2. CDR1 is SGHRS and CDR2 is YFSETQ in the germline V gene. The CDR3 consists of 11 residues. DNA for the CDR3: TGCGCCACCGGACTAGACAATGAGCAGTTCTTC. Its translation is CATGLDNEQFF.

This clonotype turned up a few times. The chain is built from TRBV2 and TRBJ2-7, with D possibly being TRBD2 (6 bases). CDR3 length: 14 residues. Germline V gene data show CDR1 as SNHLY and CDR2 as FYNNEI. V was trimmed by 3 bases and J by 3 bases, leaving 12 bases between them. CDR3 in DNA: TGTGCCAGCAGTGAGGGGGACTCACGCTACGAGCAGTACTTC. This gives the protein CASSEGDSRYEQYF.

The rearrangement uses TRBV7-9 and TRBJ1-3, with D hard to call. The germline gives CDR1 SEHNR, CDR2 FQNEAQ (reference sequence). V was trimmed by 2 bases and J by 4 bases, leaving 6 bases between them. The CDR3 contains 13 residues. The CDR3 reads CASSLPGGNTIYF. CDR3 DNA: TGTGCCAGCAGCTTACCAGGAGGAAACACCATATATTTT.